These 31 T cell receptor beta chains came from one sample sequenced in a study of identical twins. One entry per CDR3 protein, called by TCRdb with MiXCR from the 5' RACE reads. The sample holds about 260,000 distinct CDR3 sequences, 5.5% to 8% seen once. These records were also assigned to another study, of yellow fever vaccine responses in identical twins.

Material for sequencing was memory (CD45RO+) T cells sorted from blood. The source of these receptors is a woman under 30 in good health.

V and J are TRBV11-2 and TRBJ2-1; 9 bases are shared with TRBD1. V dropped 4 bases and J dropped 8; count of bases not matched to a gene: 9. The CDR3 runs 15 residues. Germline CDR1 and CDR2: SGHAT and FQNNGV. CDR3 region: CASSSWTGDGHEQFF. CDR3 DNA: TGTGCCAGCAGCTCGTGGACAGGGGATGGACATGAGCAGTTCTTC.

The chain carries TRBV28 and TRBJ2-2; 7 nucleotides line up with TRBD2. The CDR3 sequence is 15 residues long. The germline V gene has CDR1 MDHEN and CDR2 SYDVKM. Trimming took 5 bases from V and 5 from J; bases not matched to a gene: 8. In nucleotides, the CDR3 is TGTGCCAGCAGTCAAACTAGCGCTTGGACCGGGGAGCTGTTTTTT. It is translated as CASSQTSAWTGELFF.

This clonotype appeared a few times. In nucleotides, the CDR3 is TGTGCCAGCAGCTCGTCGAGGGTTAATGAGCAGTTCTTC. This translates into CASSSSRVNEQFF. The rearrangement joins TRBV14 to TRBJ2-1, with D possibly TRBD2 on 5 matching bases. V was shortened by 5 bases and J by 7 bases, with 12 bases between the two germline ends. CDR3 length equals 13 residues. Germline V gene lookup returns CDR1 SGHDN and CDR2 FVKESK.

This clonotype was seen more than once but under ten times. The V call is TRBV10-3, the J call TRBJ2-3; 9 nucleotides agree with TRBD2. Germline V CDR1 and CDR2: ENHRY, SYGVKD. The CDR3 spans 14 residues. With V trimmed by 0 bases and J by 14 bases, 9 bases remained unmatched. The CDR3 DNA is TGTGCCATCAGTGAGTCGGGGACTAGCAGCCCCCTGTATTTT. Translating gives CAISESGTSSPLYF.

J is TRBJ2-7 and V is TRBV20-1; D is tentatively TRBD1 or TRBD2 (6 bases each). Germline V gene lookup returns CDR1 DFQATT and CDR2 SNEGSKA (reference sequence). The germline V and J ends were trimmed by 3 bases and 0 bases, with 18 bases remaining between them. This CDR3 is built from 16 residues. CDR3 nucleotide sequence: TGCAGTGCTAGGGGGGCCGGGGGACGGAGCTCCTACGAGCAGTACTTC. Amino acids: CSARGAGGRSSYEQYF.

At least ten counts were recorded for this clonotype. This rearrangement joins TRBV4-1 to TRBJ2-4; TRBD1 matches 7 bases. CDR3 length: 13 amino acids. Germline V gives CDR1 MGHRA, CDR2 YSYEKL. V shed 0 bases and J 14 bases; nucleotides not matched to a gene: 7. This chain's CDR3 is CASSQDNAGTEYF. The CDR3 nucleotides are TGCGCCAGCAGCCAAGATAATGCCGGGACAGAGTACTTC.

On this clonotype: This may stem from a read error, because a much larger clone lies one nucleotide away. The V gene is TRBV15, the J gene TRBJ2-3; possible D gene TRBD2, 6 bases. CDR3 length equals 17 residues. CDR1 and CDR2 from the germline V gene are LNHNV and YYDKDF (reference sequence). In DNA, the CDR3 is TGTGCCACCAGCCCTACTTTCTTTAGCGGTAGCACAGATACGAAGTATTTT. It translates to CATSPTFFSGSTDTKYF.

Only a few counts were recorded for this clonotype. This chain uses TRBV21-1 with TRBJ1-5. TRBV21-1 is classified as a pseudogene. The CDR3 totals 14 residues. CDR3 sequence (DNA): TGTGCCAGCAGCAATGGTTTGATCGATCAGCCCCAGCATTTT. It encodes CASSNGLIDQPQHF.

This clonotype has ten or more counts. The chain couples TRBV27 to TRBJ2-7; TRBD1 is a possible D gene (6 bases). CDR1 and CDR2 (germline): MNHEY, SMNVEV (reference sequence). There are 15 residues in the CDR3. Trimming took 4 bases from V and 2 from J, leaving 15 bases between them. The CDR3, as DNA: TGTGCCAGCAGTTCCGCCGGGACACCTCCCTACGAGCAGTACGTC. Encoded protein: CASSSAGTPPYEQYV.

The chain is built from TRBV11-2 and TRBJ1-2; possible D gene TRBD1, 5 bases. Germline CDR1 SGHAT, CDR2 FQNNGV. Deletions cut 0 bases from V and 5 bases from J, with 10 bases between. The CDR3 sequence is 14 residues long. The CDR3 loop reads CASSLDPGPYGYTF. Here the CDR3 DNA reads TGTGCCAGCAGCTTAGATCCGGGACCGTATGGCTACACCTTC.

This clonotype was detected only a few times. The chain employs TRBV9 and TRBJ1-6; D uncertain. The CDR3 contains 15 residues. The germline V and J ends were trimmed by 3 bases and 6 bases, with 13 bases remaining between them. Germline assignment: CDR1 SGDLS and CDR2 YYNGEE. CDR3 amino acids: CASSENGVGNSPLHF. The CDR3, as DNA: TGTGCCAGCAGCGAAAACGGAGTTGGTAATTCACCCCTCCACTTT.

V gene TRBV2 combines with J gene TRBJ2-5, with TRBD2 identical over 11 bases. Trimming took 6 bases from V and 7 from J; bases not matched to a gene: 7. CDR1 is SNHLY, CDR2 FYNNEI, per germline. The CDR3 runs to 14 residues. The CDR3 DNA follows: TGTGCCAGCAGACTAGCGGGGGATGGGTGGACCCAGTACTTC. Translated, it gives CASRLAGDGWTQYF.

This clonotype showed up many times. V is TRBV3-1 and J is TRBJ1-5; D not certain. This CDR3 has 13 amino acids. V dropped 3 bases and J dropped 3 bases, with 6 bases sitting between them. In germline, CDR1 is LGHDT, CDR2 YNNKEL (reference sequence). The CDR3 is CASSHGNNQPQHF. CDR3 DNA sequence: TGTGCCAGCAGCCACGGCAACAATCAGCCCCAGCATTTT.

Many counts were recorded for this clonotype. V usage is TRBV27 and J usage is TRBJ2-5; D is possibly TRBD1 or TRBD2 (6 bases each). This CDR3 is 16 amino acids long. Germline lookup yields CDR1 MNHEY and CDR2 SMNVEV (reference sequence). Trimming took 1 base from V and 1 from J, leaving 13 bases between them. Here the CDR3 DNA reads TGTGCCAGCAGTTTATTCCCAGGAGGGGGCCAAGAGACCCAGTACTTC. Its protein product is CASSLFPGGGQETQYF.

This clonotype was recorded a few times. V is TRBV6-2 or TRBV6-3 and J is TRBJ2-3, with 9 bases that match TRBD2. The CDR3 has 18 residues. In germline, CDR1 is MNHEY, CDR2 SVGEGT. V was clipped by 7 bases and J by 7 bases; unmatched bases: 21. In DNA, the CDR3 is TGTGCCAGCAAAGGATCGAGCGGGGGGATCTCCCGCCCGAATACGCAGTATTTT. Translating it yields CASKGSSGGISRPNTQYF.

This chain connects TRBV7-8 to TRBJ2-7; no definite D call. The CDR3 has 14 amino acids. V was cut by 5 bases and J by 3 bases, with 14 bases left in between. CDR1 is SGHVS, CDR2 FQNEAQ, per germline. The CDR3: CASSPGSRYYEQYF. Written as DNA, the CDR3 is TGTGCCAGCAGCCCCGGCTCGCGGTACTACGAGCAGTACTTC. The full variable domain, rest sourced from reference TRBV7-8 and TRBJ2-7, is GAGVSQSPRYKVAKRGQDVALRCDPISGHVSLFWYQQALGQGPEFLTYFQNEAQLDKSGLPSDRFFAERPEGSVSTLKIQRTQQEDSAVYLCASSPGSRYYEQYFGPGTRLTVT.

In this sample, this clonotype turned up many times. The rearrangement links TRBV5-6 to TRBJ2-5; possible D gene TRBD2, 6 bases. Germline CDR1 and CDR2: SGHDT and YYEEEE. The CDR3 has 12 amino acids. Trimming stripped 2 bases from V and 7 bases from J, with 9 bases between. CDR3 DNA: TGTGCCAGCAGCTTCAAAGCGGGGACCCAGTACTTC. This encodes CASSFKAGTQYF.

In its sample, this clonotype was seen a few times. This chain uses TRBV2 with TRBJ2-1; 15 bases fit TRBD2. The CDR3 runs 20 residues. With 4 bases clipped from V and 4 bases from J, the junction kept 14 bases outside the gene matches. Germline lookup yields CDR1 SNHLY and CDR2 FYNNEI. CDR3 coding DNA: TGTGCCAGCAGTGTAAACCTGGCGGGACTAGCGGGAGGACGATACAATGAGCAGTTCTTC. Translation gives CASSVNLAGLAGGRYNEQFF.

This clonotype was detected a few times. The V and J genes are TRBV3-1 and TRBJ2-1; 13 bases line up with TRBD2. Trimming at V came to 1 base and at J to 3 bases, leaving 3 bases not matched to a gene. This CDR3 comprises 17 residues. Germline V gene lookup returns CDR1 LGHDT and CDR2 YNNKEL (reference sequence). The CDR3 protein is CASSQGLAGGLYNEQFF. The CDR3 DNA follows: TGTGCCAGCAGCCAAGGACTAGCGGGAGGCCTCTACAATGAGCAGTTCTTC.

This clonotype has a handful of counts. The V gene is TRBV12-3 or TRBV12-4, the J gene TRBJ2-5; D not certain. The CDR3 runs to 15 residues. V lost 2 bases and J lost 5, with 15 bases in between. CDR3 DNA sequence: TGTGCCAGCAGTTTACACGGCCCCCTGGGGGAGACCCAGTACTTC. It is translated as CASSLHGPLGETQYF.

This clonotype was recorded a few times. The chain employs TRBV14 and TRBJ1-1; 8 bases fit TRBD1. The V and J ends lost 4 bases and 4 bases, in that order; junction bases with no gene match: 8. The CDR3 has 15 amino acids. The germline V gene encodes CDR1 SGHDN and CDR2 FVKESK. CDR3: CASSPGRGRITEAFF. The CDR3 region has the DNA TGTGCCAGCAGCCCGGGCAGGGGGCGGATCACTGAAGCTTTCTTT.

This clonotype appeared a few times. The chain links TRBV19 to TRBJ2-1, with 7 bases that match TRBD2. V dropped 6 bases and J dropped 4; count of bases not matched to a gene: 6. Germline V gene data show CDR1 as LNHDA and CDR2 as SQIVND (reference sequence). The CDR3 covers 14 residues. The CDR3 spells CASRSGNSYNEQFF. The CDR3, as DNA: TGTGCCAGTAGAAGCGGGAACTCGTACAATGAGCAGTTCTTC.

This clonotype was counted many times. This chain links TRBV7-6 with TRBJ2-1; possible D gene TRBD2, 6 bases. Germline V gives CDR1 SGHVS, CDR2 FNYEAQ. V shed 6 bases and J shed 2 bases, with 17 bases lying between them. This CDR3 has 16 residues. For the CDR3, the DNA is TGTGCCAGCAGGGCCTTGGGCGGGAACACCTACAATGAGCAGTTCTTC. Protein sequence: CASRALGGNTYNEQFF.

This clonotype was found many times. CDR3 in amino acids: CASSVGLGSYEQYF. The CDR3, as DNA: TGCGCCAGCAGCGTCGGACTAGGATCCTACGAGCAGTACTTC. The gene calls are TRBV5-1 and TRBJ2-7; 7 bases map to TRBD2. This CDR3 is built from 14 residues. Germline V lookup: CDR1 SGHRS, CDR2 YFSETQ. J gave up 1 base and V 4 bases, and 5 bases lay outside the gene matches.

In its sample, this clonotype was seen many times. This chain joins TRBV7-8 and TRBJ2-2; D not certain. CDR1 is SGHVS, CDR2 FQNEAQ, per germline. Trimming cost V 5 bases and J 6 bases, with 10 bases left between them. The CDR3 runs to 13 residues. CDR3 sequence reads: CASSRSVPGELFF. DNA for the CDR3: TGTGCCAGCAGCCGTTCGGTTCCCGGGGAGCTGTTTTTT.

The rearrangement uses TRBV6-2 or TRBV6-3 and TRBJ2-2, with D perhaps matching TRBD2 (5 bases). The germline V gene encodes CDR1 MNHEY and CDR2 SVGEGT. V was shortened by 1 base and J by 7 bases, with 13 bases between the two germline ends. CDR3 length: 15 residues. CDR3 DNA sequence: TGTGCCAGCAGTTACTTCGGGATAACGGGCGGGGAGCTGTTTTTT. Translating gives CASSYFGITGGELFF.

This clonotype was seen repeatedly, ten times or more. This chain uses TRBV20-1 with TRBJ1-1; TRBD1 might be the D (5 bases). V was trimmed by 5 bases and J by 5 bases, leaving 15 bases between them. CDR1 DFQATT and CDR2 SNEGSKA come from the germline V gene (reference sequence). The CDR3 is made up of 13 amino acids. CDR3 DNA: TGCAGTGCTCAACCCGGAAAGGGGACTGAAGCTTTCTTT. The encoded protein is CSAQPGKGTEAFF.

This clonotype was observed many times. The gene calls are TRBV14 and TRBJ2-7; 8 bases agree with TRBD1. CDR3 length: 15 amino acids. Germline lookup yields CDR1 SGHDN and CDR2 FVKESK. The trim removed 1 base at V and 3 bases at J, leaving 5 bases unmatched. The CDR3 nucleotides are TGTGCCAGCAGCCAAGTCCCAGGGGGCAGCTACGAGCAGTACTTC. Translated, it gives CASSQVPGGSYEQYF.

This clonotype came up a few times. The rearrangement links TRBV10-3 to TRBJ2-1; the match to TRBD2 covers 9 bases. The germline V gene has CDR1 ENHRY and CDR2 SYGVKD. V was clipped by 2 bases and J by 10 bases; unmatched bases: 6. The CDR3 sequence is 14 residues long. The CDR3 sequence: CAISEGLAFGEQFF. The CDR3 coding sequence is TGTGCCATCAGTGAGGGACTAGCGTTCGGGGAGCAGTTCTTC.

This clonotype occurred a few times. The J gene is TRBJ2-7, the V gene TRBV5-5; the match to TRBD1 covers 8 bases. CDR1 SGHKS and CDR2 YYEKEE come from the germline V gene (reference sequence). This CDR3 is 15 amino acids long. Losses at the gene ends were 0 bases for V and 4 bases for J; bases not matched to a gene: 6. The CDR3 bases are TGTGCCAGCAGCTTGGGACAGGGGACCCTTTACGAGCAGTACTTC. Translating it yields CASSLGQGTLYEQYF.

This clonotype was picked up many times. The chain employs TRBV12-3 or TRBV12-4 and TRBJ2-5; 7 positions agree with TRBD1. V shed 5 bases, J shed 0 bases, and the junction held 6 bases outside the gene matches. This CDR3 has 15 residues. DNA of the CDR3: TGTGCCAGCAGTCGAAACAGGGGTTACCAAGAGACCCAGTACTTC. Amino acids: CASSRNRGYQETQYF.